Each of the 28 T cell receptor beta chains below was sequenced from the same sample in a study of immune evolution from preneoplasia to lung adenocarcinoma. TCRdb's copy holds only in-frame clones and misses some; the assay was immunoSEQ multiplex PCR. Of roughly 5,300 clones in the sample, about 70% were seen once. The specimen sequenced was FFPE lung adenocarcinoma in situ tissue. The origin of the receptors is a person aged 55-80 years with lung adenocarcinoma.

The rearrangement links TRBV9 to TRBJ2-2; D is possibly TRBD1 (5 bases). CDR3 size: 14 residues. The V gene's germline CDR1 is SGDLS and CDR2 YYNGEE. The V and J ends lost 2 bases and 1 base respectively, with 6 bases between them. CDR3 sequence reads: CASSVTGNTGELFF. The CDR3 DNA follows: TGTGCCAGCAGCGTTACAGGGAACACCGGGGAGCTGTTTTTT.

J is TRBJ2-2 and V is TRBV5-1; D perhaps matches TRBD1 (5 bases). From germline, CDR1 is SGHRS and CDR2 YFSETQ. The length of the CDR3 is 15 residues. V lost 7 bases to trimming and J lost 4 bases, with 17 bases between them. The CDR3 sequence: CASSLTQQGTGELFF. In DNA form, the CDR3 reads TGCGCCAGCTCGCTTACGCAGCAGGGCACCGGGGAGCTGTTTTTT.

The chain is built from TRBV10-3 and TRBJ1-6; D is unresolved. The CDR3 covers 13 residues. V dropped 2 bases and J dropped 8 bases, with 7 bases sitting between them. The germline CDR1 and CDR2 sequences are ENHRY and SYGVKD. The CDR3 region is CAISEGLDSPLHF. For the CDR3, the DNA is TGTGCCATCAGTGAGGGGTTGGATTCACCCCTCCACTTT.

The chain links TRBV14 to TRBJ1-3; 7 nucleotides match TRBD1. After removal of 3 bases from V and 1 base from J, the junction contained 3 bases not matched to a gene. This CDR3 has 15 residues. CDR1 and CDR2 (germline): SGHDN, FVKESK. The CDR3 DNA is TGTGCCAGCAGCCACAGGGGGTCTTCTGGAAACACCATATATTTT. It translates to CASSHRGSSGNTIYF.

The chain uses TRBV11-2 and TRBJ1-4, with a tentative D call TRBD1 (6 bases). This CDR3 region has 18 residues. Germline V gives CDR1 SGHAT, CDR2 FQNNGV. V was trimmed by 0 bases and J by 4 bases, leaving 18 bases between them. As DNA, the CDR3 is TGTGCCAGCAGCTTAGACGCTGGCGGGGGCGCGGGTAATGAAAAACTGTTTTTT. Its translation is CASSLDAGGGAGNEKLFF.

This clone turned up a few times. The V gene is TRBV6-1, the J gene TRBJ1-3; a possible D gene is TRBD1 (5 bases). V was trimmed by 4 bases and J by 3 bases, leaving 13 bases between them. In germline, CDR1 is MNHNS, CDR2 SASEGT. The CDR3 runs to 15 residues. CDR3 bases: TGTGCCAGCAGTGCAGGGCCCAGCGGTGGAAACACCATATATTTT. It is translated as CASSAGPSGGNTIYF.

This chain links TRBV18 with TRBJ1-1, with 7 bases matching TRBD1. Germline-derived CDR1 and CDR2 are KGHSH and LQKENI. The V gene end was trimmed by 0 bases and the J gene end by 2 bases; junction bases not matched to a gene: 3. The CDR3 is made up of 15 amino acids. The CDR3 sequence: CASSPPTGINTEAFF. CDR3 in DNA: TGTGCCAGCTCACCACCGACAGGGATTAACACTGAAGCTTTCTTT. Variable domain in full (rest from reference TRBV18 and TRBJ1-1): NAGVMQNPRHLVRRRGQEARLRCSPMKGHSHVYWYRQLPEEGLKFMVYLQKENIIDESGMPKERFSAEFPKEGPSILRIQQVVRGDSAAYFCASSPPTGINTEAFFGQGTRLTVV.

The chain carries TRBV6-6 and TRBJ1-5, with D maybe TRBD1 (5 bases). The germline CDR1 and CDR2 sequences are MNHNY and SVGAGI (reference sequence). The CDR3 has 16 residues. Trimming shortened V by 0 bases and J by 2 bases, and 11 bases separated the two germline ends. The CDR3 DNA reads TGTGCCAGCAGTTACTCGCAGGGAGGTGGCAATCAGCCCCAGCATTTT. Translation: CASSYSQGGGNQPQHF.

The chain couples TRBV6-5 to TRBJ1-2, with D unclear. Germline V CDR1 and CDR2: MNHEY, SVGAGI. The CDR3 covers 13 residues. Trimming took off 5 bases at V and 4 bases at J, with 11 bases between the two ends. In DNA form, the CDR3 reads TGTGCCAGCAGTCCCGGCAGCCGCTATGGCTACACCTTC. It is translated as CASSPGSRYGYTF.

For the CDR3, the DNA is TGTGCCAGCACCCTGGGGGGGGCGCAAGGCTATGGCTACACCTTC. It is translated as CASTLGGAQGYGYTF. The chain couples TRBV5-4 to TRBJ1-2, with D possibly TRBD1 on 6 matching bases. Germline lookup yields CDR1 SGHNT and CDR2 YYREEE (reference sequence). The CDR3 sequence is 15 residues long. V was clipped by 6 bases and J by 4 bases, with 19 bases between them.

The chain recombines TRBV5-1 with TRBJ2-5, with 12 bases lining up with TRBD2. V dropped 2 bases and J dropped 5; count of bases not matched to a gene: 7. The germline CDR1 and CDR2 sequences are SGHRS and YFSETQ. The CDR3 has 16 residues. The CDR3 spells CASSFTSGGMLETQYF. In DNA, the CDR3 is TGCGCCAGCAGCTTTACTAGCGGGGGGATGTTGGAGACCCAGTACTTC.

The V call is TRBV28, the J call TRBJ1-6, with D possibly TRBD1 on 5 matching bases. CDR3 length equals 15 residues. Trimming removed 3 bases at V and 7 bases at J, with 13 bases between. Germline CDR1 and CDR2: MDHEN and SYDVKM. CDR3: CASSLYGGGNSPLHF. CDR3 DNA: TGTGCCAGCAGTTTGTACGGGGGGGGAAATTCACCCCTCCACTTT. Complete variable domain (other parts from reference TRBV28 and TRBJ1-6): DVKVTQSSRYLVKRTGEKVFLECVQDMDHENMFWYRQDPGLGLRLIYFSYDVKMKEKGDIPEGYSVSREKKERFSLILESASTNQTSMYLCASSLYGGGNSPLHFGNGTRLTVT.

J is TRBJ2-3 and V is TRBV7-2; no firm D call. The CDR3 contains 15 residues. CDR1 and CDR2 (germline): SGHTA, FQGNSA. V lost 2 bases and J 0 bases, leaving 9 bases between the germline ends. This CDR3 reads CASSLTVQSTDTQYF. The CDR3 DNA sequence: TGTGCCAGCAGCTTAACAGTTCAGAGCACAGATACGCAGTATTTT. The variable domain in full, with the rest retrieved from reference TRBV7-2 and TRBJ2-3, is GAGVSQSPSNKVTEKGKDVELRCDPISGHTALYWYRQSLGQGLEFLIYFQGNSAPDKSGLPSDRFSAERTGGSVSTLTIQRTQQEDSAVYLCASSLTVQSTDTQYFGPGTRLTVL.

This sequence joins TRBV6-6 and TRBJ2-1, with a possible D match to TRBD2 (5 bases). The CDR3 runs 16 residues. CDR1 is MNHNY, CDR2 SVGAGI, per germline (reference sequence). V dropped 6 bases and J dropped 1 base, with 16 bases sitting between them. The CDR3 region has the DNA TGTGCCAGCAGCCCCTTGCGGGCGAGGTCCTACAATGAGCAGTTCTTC. This gives the protein CASSPLRARSYNEQFF.

The V gene is TRBV7-8, the J gene TRBJ1-1, with a tentative D call TRBD1 (6 bases). Germline CDR1 SGHVS, CDR2 FQNEAQ. The CDR3 loop spans 16 amino acids. V shed 3 bases and J shed 0 bases, with 14 bases lying between them. The chain's CDR3 is CASSLGAVGLNTEAFF. The DNA for the CDR3 is TGTGCCAGCAGCTTGGGGGCAGTGGGGCTGAACACTGAAGCTTTCTTT.

This chain links TRBV7-3 with TRBJ1-1, with 7 bases identical to TRBD1. The ends lost 4 bases at V and 5 bases at J; junction bases unmatched: 4. Germline CDR1 and CDR2: SGHTA and FQGTGA. The CDR3 loop spans 13 amino acids. CDR3 sequence: CASSYTGVTEAFF. CDR3 coding DNA: TGTGCCAGCAGCTATACAGGGGTTACTGAAGCTTTCTTT.

A few counts support this clone. J is TRBJ1-4 and V is TRBV19; TRBD1 aligns across 9 bases. V gave up 5 bases and J gave up 8 bases; unmatched junction bases: 6. Germline V CDR1 and CDR2: LNHDA, SQIVND (reference sequence). This CDR3 comprises 14 residues. The chain's CDR3 is CASSLGQGPEKLFF. CDR3 DNA sequence: TGTGCCAGTAGTTTGGGACAGGGTCCGGAAAAACTGTTTTTT.

V usage is TRBV7-9 and J usage is TRBJ1-2; D is uncertain. V was clipped by 5 bases and J by 3 bases, with 13 bases between them. Per germline, CDR1 SEHNR and CDR2 FQNEAQ (reference sequence). The CDR3 covers 14 residues. Written as DNA, the CDR3 is TGTGCCAGCAGCCCGCCCGGGTCGGACTATGGCTACACCTTC. Amino acid sequence: CASSPPGSDYGYTF. Filled out from reference TRBV7-9 and TRBJ1-2, the complete variable domain reads DTGVSQNPRHKITKRGQNVTFRCDPISEHNRLYWYRQTLGQGPEFLTYFQNEAQLEKSRLLSDRFSAERPKGSFSTLEIQRTEQGDSAMYLCASSPPGSDYGYTFGSGTRLTVV.

There are a few counts of this clone. The rearrangement uses TRBV18 and TRBJ1-5; no firm D call. The CDR3 sequence is 15 residues long. Germline V gene lookup returns CDR1 KGHSH and CDR2 LQKENI. Trimming stripped 6 bases from V and 2 bases from J, with 14 bases between. The CDR3 is CASSPLGVGNQPQHF. Here the CDR3 DNA reads TGTGCCAGCTCCCCGTTGGGAGTTGGCAATCAGCCCCAGCATTTT.

The chain employs TRBV12-5 and TRBJ2-2; D call uncertain. CDR1 is LGHNT, CDR2 FRNRAP, per germline. Trimming removed 7 bases from V and 1 base from J, with 7 bases in between. CDR3 length: 13 amino acids. CDR3 DNA sequence: TGTGCTAGTGCGCAGAAGAACACCGGGGAGCTGTTTTTT. Translated, it gives CASAQKNTGELFF.

J is TRBJ1-6 and V is TRBV6-1; D not certain. The CDR3 covers 16 residues. V lost 3 bases and J lost 7, with 16 bases in between. The germline V gene encodes CDR1 MNHNS and CDR2 SASEGT. CDR3 DNA: TGTGCCAGCAGTGATGAAGTTTGGCGGAAAAATTCACCCCTCCACTTT. Protein product: CASSDEVWRKNSPLHF.

The rearrangement uses TRBV5-8 and TRBJ1-6; D remains unclear. The CDR3 is 13 residues long. With 1 base removed from V and 3 bases from J, the gap between germline ends came to 2 bases. Germline CDR1 is SGHTS and CDR2 is YDEGEE. Here the CDR3 DNA reads TGTGCCAGCAGCTTGAACTATAATTCACCCCTCCACTTT. The encoded protein is CASSLNYNSPLHF.

The chain has TRBV10-1 and TRBJ2-2; no reliable D call. V was cut by 0 bases and J by 5 bases, with 10 bases left in between. The germline V gene encodes CDR1 WNHNN and CDR2 SYGVQD (reference sequence). This CDR3 contains 15 residues. CDR3 nucleotide sequence: TGCGCCAGCAGTGAGTCAAGCCTGGGGACCGGGGAGCTGTTTTTT. Protein sequence: CASSESSLGTGELFF.

This rearrangement joins TRBV7-9 to TRBJ1-4; tentatively, D is TRBD1 (5 bases). This CDR3 contains 14 residues. Deletions cut 2 bases from V and 6 bases from J, with 10 bases between. Per the germline V gene, CDR1 is SEHNR and CDR2 is FQNEAQ (reference sequence). DNA for the CDR3: TGTGCCAGCAGCTTAATTGGGACTGATGAAAAACTGTTTTTT. Its protein is CASSLIGTDEKLFF. The whole variable domain, filled in from reference TRBV7-9 and TRBJ1-4, reads DTGVSQNPRHKITKRGQNVTFRCDPISEHNRLYWYRQTLGQGPEFLTYFQNEAQLEKSRLLSDRFSAERPKGSFSTLEIQRTEQGDSAMYLCASSLIGTDEKLFFGSGTQLSVL.

In this sample, this clone is large (0.1 to 1%). The J gene is TRBJ2-3, the V gene TRBV6-5; the D gene is possibly TRBD1 (5 bases). V lost 5 bases to trimming and J lost 0 bases, with 12 bases between them. Germline V lookup: CDR1 MNHEY, CDR2 SVGAGI. The CDR3 runs 15 residues. In DNA, the CDR3 is TGTGCCAGCAGTCCCGACAGTATTAGCACAGATACGCAGTATTTT. Amino acid sequence: CASSPDSISTDTQYF.

For the CDR3, the DNA is TGTGCCAGCAGTGAAGGGGCAGAGCAAGAGACCCAGTACTTC. Its protein is CASSEGAEQETQYF. The chain links TRBV25-1 to TRBJ2-5; maybe TRBD1 (5 bases). CDR1 is MGHDK and CDR2 is SYGVNS in the germline V gene. This CDR3 contains 14 residues. The ends were cut back, 2 bases at V and 2 bases at J, with 9 bases in the middle. The whole variable domain, remainder taken from reference TRBV25-1 and TRBJ2-5, is EADIYQTPRYLVIGTGKKITLECSQTMGHDKMYWYQQDPGMELHLIHYSYGVNSTEKGDLSSESTVSRIRTEHFPLTLESARPSHTSQYLCASSEGAEQETQYFGPGTRLLVL.

The CDR3 DNA is TGCAGTGCCCAGGGGGACTACGAGCAGTACTTC. Translated, it gives CSAQGDYEQYF. This chain connects TRBV20-1 to TRBJ2-7; 7 bases map to TRBD1. The CDR3 runs 11 residues. Trimming took 6 bases from V and 3 from J; bases not matched to a gene: 2. The germline V gene encodes CDR1 DFQATT and CDR2 SNEGSKA (reference sequence).

This clone came up once. CDR3 loop: CASISDRANTEAFF. The CDR3 coding sequence is TGTGCCAGCATTTCGGACAGGGCGAACACTGAAGCTTTCTTT. The J gene is TRBJ1-1, the V gene TRBV6-1, with 8 positions matching TRBD1. The CDR3 has 14 residues. The germline gives CDR1 MNHNS, CDR2 SASEGT. Trimming removed 7 bases from V and 1 base from J; junction bases left unmatched: 5.